This TCR beta chain was observed in a study of immune characterization of retroperitoneal liposarcoma. CDR3 length: 15 residues. CDR1 is MNHNS and CDR2 is SASEGT in the germline V gene. MiXCR, run by TCRdb on the PCR reads, gives a single entry per CDR3 protein. The sample includes under 2,000 distinct CDR3 sequences, around half of them seen just once. The J gene is TRBJ2-5, the V gene TRBV6-1; 8 nucleotides agree with TRBD1. The end of the DNA fits TRBJ2-7 better, so the J call may be wrong. This receptor was taken from a male donor with retroperitoneal liposarcoma. The specimen was tumor tissue. CDR3 in DNA: TGTGCCAGCAGTGCCCGGGACAGGTCTTCCTACGAGCAGTACTTC. As protein: CASSARDRSSYEQYF.